The 5 T cell receptor beta chains given below trace back to one sample, sequenced in a study of CD8 T cells in ankylosing spondylitis. Study-wide results and limits: Typical of ankylosing spondylitis blood, it appeared, was a TCR beta motif of fewer than 10 highly homologous variants.

TCRdb analysed the 5' RACE reads with MiXCR anew, one entry per CDR3 protein. This table holds under 550,000 distinct CDR3 sequences, roughly 25% found once. No cognate antigen is known for these TCRs. Sequencing used blood, either unsorted or a sorted T cell fraction (not recorded which). The receptors were sampled from a male donor with ankylosing spondylitis.

The chain combines TRBV3-1 with TRBJ2-5; 12 nucleotides match TRBD2. The trim removed 5 bases at V and 4 bases at J, leaving 8 bases unmatched. Germline lookup yields CDR1 LGHDT and CDR2 YNNKEL (reference sequence). CDR3 size: 16 residues. CDR3 region: CASSSRLAGVSETQYF. CDR3 in DNA: TGTGCCAGCAGCTCCCGACTAGCGGGAGTATCAGAGACCCAGTACTTC.

V is TRBV7-2 and J is TRBJ2-3; 7 positions match TRBD1. V dropped 5 bases and J dropped 2; count of bases not matched to a gene: 10. The germline gives CDR1 SGHTA, CDR2 FQGNSA. This CDR3 has 16 amino acids. CDR3 sequence (DNA): TGTGCCAGCAGCGTCGTCCGGGACAGATACACAGATACGCAGTATTTT. Translation gives CASSVVRDRYTDTQYF.

A single count supports this clonotype. The gene calls are TRBV5-1 and TRBJ2-7, with TRBD1 matching 8 bases. CDR1 and CDR2 (germline): SGHRS, YFSETQ. The ends lost 4 bases at V and 6 bases at J; junction bases unmatched: 12. This CDR3 has 15 residues. CDR3 loop: CASSEGQGPWAEQYF. The DNA of the CDR3 is TGCGCCAGCAGCGAAGGACAGGGCCCTTGGGCCGAGCAGTACTTC.

V and J are TRBV3-1 and TRBJ2-1; weak D call: TRBD2 (6 bases). V was clipped by 4 bases and J by 4 bases, with 17 bases between them. Germline V gene lookup returns CDR1 LGHDT and CDR2 YNNKEL (reference sequence). This CDR3 has 16 residues. CDR3 DNA sequence: TGTGCCAGCAGCCCCCGGCACCGCGGGGAATACAATGAGCAGTTCTTC. Translation gives CASSPRHRGEYNEQFF.

The V and J genes are TRBV27 and TRBJ2-1; the match to TRBD2 covers 7 bases. V shed 8 bases, J shed 1 base, and the junction held 5 bases outside the gene matches. In germline, CDR1 is MNHEY, CDR2 SMNVEV (reference sequence). CDR3 size: 14 residues. The chain's CDR3 is CASGRERSYNEQFF. The CDR3 DNA reads TGTGCCAGCGGGCGGGAGAGGTCCTACAATGAGCAGTTCTTC.